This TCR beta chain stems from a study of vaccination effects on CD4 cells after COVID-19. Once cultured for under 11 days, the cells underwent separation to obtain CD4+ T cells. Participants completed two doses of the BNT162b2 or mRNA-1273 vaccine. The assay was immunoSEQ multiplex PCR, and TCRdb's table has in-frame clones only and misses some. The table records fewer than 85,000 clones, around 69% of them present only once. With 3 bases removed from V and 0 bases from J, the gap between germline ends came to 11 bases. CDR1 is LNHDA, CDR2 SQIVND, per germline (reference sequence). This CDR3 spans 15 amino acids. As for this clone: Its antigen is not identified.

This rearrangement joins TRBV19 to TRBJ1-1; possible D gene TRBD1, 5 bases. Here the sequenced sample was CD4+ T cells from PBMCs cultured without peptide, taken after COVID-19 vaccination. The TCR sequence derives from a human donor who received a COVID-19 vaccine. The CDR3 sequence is CASSMQGSMNTEAFF. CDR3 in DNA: TGTGCCAGTAGTATGCAGGGTTCCATGAACACTGAAGCTTTCTTT.